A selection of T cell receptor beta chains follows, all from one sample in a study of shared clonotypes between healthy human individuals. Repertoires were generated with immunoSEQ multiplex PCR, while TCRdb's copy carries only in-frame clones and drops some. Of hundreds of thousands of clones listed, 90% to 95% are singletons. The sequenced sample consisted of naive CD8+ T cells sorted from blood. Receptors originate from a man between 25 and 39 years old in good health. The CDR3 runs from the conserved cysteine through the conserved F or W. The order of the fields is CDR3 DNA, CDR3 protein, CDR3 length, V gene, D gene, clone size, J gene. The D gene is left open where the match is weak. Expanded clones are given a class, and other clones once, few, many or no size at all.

CDR3nt: TGCGCCAGCAGCCCCTTGGGACAGGGCGTGGAGACCCAGTACTTC
CDR3aa: CASSPLGQGVETQYF
len: 15
v_gene: TRBV4-1
d_gene: TRBD1
abundance: -
j_gene: TRBJ2-5

CDR3nt: TGTGCCAGCAGCCCGGGGGATGAAGCTTTCTTT
CDR3aa: CASSPGDEAFF
len: 11
v_gene: TRBV6-6
d_gene: -
abundance: -
j_gene: TRBJ1-1

CDR3nt: TGTGCCAGCAGTCCCAGGACAGGGGTGAACACTGAAGCTTTCTTT
CDR3aa: CASSPRTGVNTEAFF
len: 15
v_gene: TRBV27
d_gene: TRBD1
abundance: -
j_gene: TRBJ1-1

CDR3nt: TGTGCCATCAGTGGCAGGACAGGGAATGCCTACGAGCAGTACTTC
CDR3aa: CAISGRTGNAYEQYF
len: 15
v_gene: TRBV10-3
d_gene: TRBD1
abundance: few
j_gene: TRBJ2-7

CDR3nt: TGTGCCAGCAGCCCCCTCGGGGAGCTCGGGTACGAGCAGTACTTC
CDR3aa: CASSPLGELGYEQYF
len: 15
v_gene: TRBV7-9
d_gene: -
abundance: -
j_gene: TRBJ2-7

CDR3nt: TGTGCCAGCAGCTATGGGGGCTCTGGAAACACCATATATTTT
CDR3aa: CASSYGGSGNTIYF
len: 14
v_gene: TRBV27
d_gene: -
abundance: -
j_gene: TRBJ1-3

CDR3nt: TGTGCCAGCAGCTCCGGGACAGGGCCCACAGATACGCAGTATTTT
CDR3aa: CASSSGTGPTDTQYF
len: 15
v_gene: TRBV5-6
d_gene: TRBD1
abundance: once
j_gene: TRBJ2-3

CDR3nt: TGTGCCAGCAGCCCCGAAGCTTTAAAACCTAACTATGGCTACACCTTC
CDR3aa: CASSPEALKPNYGYTF
len: 16
v_gene: TRBV14
d_gene: -
abundance: -
j_gene: TRBJ1-2

CDR3nt: TGTGCCAGCAGCTTGGGCGGTGGGGGCGTGGAGACCCAGTACTTC
CDR3aa: CASSLGGGGVETQYF
len: 15
v_gene: TRBV5-6
d_gene: -
abundance: -
j_gene: TRBJ2-5

CDR3nt: TGTGCCAGCAGTGAAATTTTGGGGGAATTGCAGCCCCAGCATTTT
CDR3aa: CASSEILGELQPQHF
len: 15
v_gene: TRBV6-1
d_gene: -
abundance: -
j_gene: TRBJ1-5

CDR3nt: TGTGCCAGCAGTCCATTAGCGGGAGGGCCCTACGAGCAGTACTTC
CDR3aa: CASSPLAGGPYEQYF
len: 15
v_gene: TRBV6-6
d_gene: TRBD2
abundance: -
j_gene: TRBJ2-7

CDR3nt: TGTGCCAGCAGTTCTAGGGACTTCCCCTCCTACGAGCAGTACTTC
CDR3aa: CASSSRDFPSYEQYF
len: 15
v_gene: TRBV27
d_gene: -
abundance: once
j_gene: TRBJ2-7

CDR3nt: TGTGCCATCAGTGACGGCGGGAGGGTTTACGAGCAGTACTTC
CDR3aa: CAISDGGRVYEQYF
len: 14
v_gene: TRBV10-3
d_gene: TRBD2
abundance: few
j_gene: TRBJ2-7

CDR3nt: TGTGCCAGCAGTTACTCGGTGGCAGCTAGCACAGATACGCAGTATTTT
CDR3aa: CASSYSVAASTDTQYF
len: 16
v_gene: TRBV6-5
d_gene: -
abundance: many
j_gene: TRBJ2-3

CDR3nt: TGTGCCAGCACTGGTCCTAGGGGAAACATTCAGTACTTC
CDR3aa: CASTGPRGNIQYF
len: 13
v_gene: TRBV11-2
d_gene: -
abundance: once
j_gene: TRBJ2-4

CDR3nt: TGTGCCACAGAGGCGACAGGGGGCTCCGATACGCAGTATTTT
CDR3aa: CATEATGGSDTQYF
len: 14
v_gene: TRBV10-3
d_gene: TRBD1
abundance: -
j_gene: TRBJ2-3

CDR3nt: TGCAGCGTTGAAGAGGTGACAGGGGGGGCCAATGAGCAGTTCTTC
CDR3aa: CSVEEVTGGANEQFF
len: 15
v_gene: TRBV29-1
d_gene: TRBD1
abundance: -
j_gene: TRBJ2-1

CDR3nt: TGTGCCAGCAGTGAATCTCTTGGTTATAGCAATCAGCCCCAGCATTTT
CDR3aa: CASSESLGYSNQPQHF
len: 16
v_gene: TRBV2
d_gene: -
abundance: -
j_gene: TRBJ1-5

CDR3nt: TGTGCCAGTAGCCCTGCGGTAACTTCCTACGAGCAGTACTTC
CDR3aa: CASSPAVTSYEQYF
len: 14
v_gene: TRBV19
d_gene: -
abundance: -
j_gene: TRBJ2-7

CDR3nt: TGCAGCGTTGAAGATTTCGAGGGCACCCTGGGGGAGACCCAGTACTTC
CDR3aa: CSVEDFEGTLGETQYF
len: 16
v_gene: TRBV29-1
d_gene: -
abundance: -
j_gene: TRBJ2-5

CDR3nt: TGTGCCAGCAGTTTTTCTCCGGGACTAGCGGCCTCCTACGAGCAGTACTTC
CDR3aa: CASSFSPGLAASYEQYF
len: 17
v_gene: TRBV28
d_gene: TRBD2
abundance: -
j_gene: TRBJ2-7

CDR3nt: TGTGCCAGCAGTTTTATAGGAGGGGACGAGCAGTACTTC
CDR3aa: CASSFIGGDEQYF
len: 13
v_gene: TRBV27
d_gene: -
abundance: once
j_gene: TRBJ2-7

CDR3nt: TGTGCCAGCAGCCCTTTAGAGGGTTATCAGCCCCAGCATTTT
CDR3aa: CASSPLEGYQPQHF
len: 14
v_gene: TRBV6-5
d_gene: -
abundance: -
j_gene: TRBJ1-5

CDR3nt: TGTGCCAGTAGTAACTGGCGGGACCAGATGGATGAGCAGTTCTTC
CDR3aa: CASSNWRDQMDEQFF
len: 15
v_gene: TRBV19
d_gene: -
abundance: -
j_gene: TRBJ2-1

CDR3nt: TGCAGCGTTGTGTTAGATACGCAGTATTTT
CDR3aa: CSVVLDTQYF
len: 10
v_gene: TRBV29-1
d_gene: -
abundance: -
j_gene: TRBJ2-3

CDR3nt: TGTGCCAGCAGCCCTGGCGCCACGAACACTGAAGCTTTCTTT
CDR3aa: CASSPGATNTEAFF
len: 14
v_gene: TRBV5-6
d_gene: -
abundance: -
j_gene: TRBJ1-1

CDR3nt: TGCAGTGCCCCACTAGTTCTCGAGCAGTACTTC
CDR3aa: CSAPLVLEQYF
len: 11
v_gene: TRBV20-1
d_gene: -
abundance: -
j_gene: TRBJ2-7

CDR3nt: TGTGCCAGCTCACCATCTGGGACAGGGTATAACGAGCAGTACTTC
CDR3aa: CASSPSGTGYNEQYF
len: 15
v_gene: TRBV18
d_gene: TRBD1
abundance: -
j_gene: TRBJ2-7

CDR3nt: TGTGCCACCAGCAGACTCAGGGGTTGGAATCAGCCCCAGCATTTT
CDR3aa: CATSRLRGWNQPQHF
len: 15
v_gene: TRBV15
d_gene: -
abundance: -
j_gene: TRBJ1-5

CDR3nt: TGTGCCAGCAGTGATTTTGGGGGAGACGAGACCCAGTACTTC
CDR3aa: CASSDFGGDETQYF
len: 14
v_gene: TRBV25-1
d_gene: -
abundance: -
j_gene: TRBJ2-5

CDR3nt: TGTGCCAGCGGCGAAACAGGGACCCCGAACACCGGGGAGCTGTTTTTT
CDR3aa: CASGETGTPNTGELFF
len: 16
v_gene: TRBV9
d_gene: -
abundance: -
j_gene: TRBJ2-2

CDR3nt: TGTGCTAGCAGCCGGGGCCTAAACTCTGGAAACACCATATATTTT
CDR3aa: CASSRGLNSGNTIYF
len: 15
v_gene: TRBV7-7
d_gene: -
abundance: -
j_gene: TRBJ1-3

CDR3nt: TGTGCCAGCAGCTTGGGACCGAGCTACGAGCAGTACTTC
CDR3aa: CASSLGPSYEQYF
len: 13
v_gene: TRBV7-9
d_gene: -
abundance: once
j_gene: TRBJ2-7

CDR3nt: TGTGCCAGTAGTACCTCCCGGACTAGCGGGACCCCCTACGAGCAGTACTTC
CDR3aa: CASSTSRTSGTPYEQYF
len: 17
v_gene: TRBV19
d_gene: TRBD2
abundance: -
j_gene: TRBJ2-7

CDR3nt: TGTGCCAGCAGCTTAACACAGTCCTACGAGCAGTACTTC
CDR3aa: CASSLTQSYEQYF
len: 13
v_gene: TRBV7-3
d_gene: -
abundance: -
j_gene: TRBJ2-7

CDR3nt: TGTGCCAGCAGCTTGAGTCACAGGGACCCCTACGAGCAGTACTTC
CDR3aa: CASSLSHRDPYEQYF
len: 15
v_gene: TRBV5-5
d_gene: -
abundance: -
j_gene: TRBJ2-7

CDR3nt: TGTGCCAGCAGTTTAGGGCCGACAGGGAACACTGAAGCTTTCTTT
CDR3aa: CASSLGPTGNTEAFF
len: 15
v_gene: TRBV28
d_gene: -
abundance: once
j_gene: TRBJ1-1

CDR3nt: TGTGCCAGCAGTACAATAGCGGGAGGTGGGTCCTACGAGCAGTACTTC
CDR3aa: CASSTIAGGGSYEQYF
len: 16
v_gene: TRBV27
d_gene: TRBD2
abundance: -
j_gene: TRBJ2-7

CDR3nt: TGTGCCAGCAGCCAAGAGACAGGGGCGACCGGGGAGCTGTTTTTT
CDR3aa: CASSQETGATGELFF
len: 15
v_gene: TRBV14
d_gene: TRBD1
abundance: -
j_gene: TRBJ2-2

CDR3nt: TGTGCCAGCAGCCTGGGGGGCCGCAATCAGCCCCAGCATTTT
CDR3aa: CASSLGGRNQPQHF
len: 14
v_gene: TRBV5-6
d_gene: -
abundance: -
j_gene: TRBJ1-5

CDR3nt: TGTGCCAGTAGTGGGACAGGGGGCGGCTACGAGCAGTACTTC
CDR3aa: CASSGTGGGYEQYF
len: 14
v_gene: TRBV19
d_gene: TRBD1
abundance: few
j_gene: TRBJ2-7

CDR3nt: TGTGCCAGCAGTCCCTCCCGCGGATCAAGCTCCTACGAGCAGTACTTC
CDR3aa: CASSPSRGSSSYEQYF
len: 16
v_gene: TRBV7-9
d_gene: -
abundance: -
j_gene: TRBJ2-7

CDR3nt: TGTGCCAGCAGCTTGTTGGGGTCCGGGGCCCGCCAAGAGACCCAGTACTTC
CDR3aa: CASSLLGSGARQETQYF
len: 17
v_gene: TRBV5-4
d_gene: -
abundance: -
j_gene: TRBJ2-5

CDR3nt: TGTGCCAGCCGGAGAGCCGGGGGGAGGAATGAGCAGTTCTTC
CDR3aa: CASRRAGGRNEQFF
len: 14
v_gene: TRBV27
d_gene: TRBD2
abundance: -
j_gene: TRBJ2-1

CDR3nt: TGTGCCATTCCCAGGGGGCTCGGAGGAACCGGGGAGCTGTTTTTT
CDR3aa: CAIPRGLGGTGELFF
len: 15
v_gene: TRBV10-3
d_gene: TRBD1
abundance: -
j_gene: TRBJ2-2

CDR3nt: TGTGCCAGCTCACCTGGGACCGGGACAGGGCGGTTCCCAGATACGCAGTATTTT
CDR3aa: CASSPGTGTGRFPDTQYF
len: 18
v_gene: TRBV18
d_gene: TRBD1
abundance: -
j_gene: TRBJ2-3

CDR3nt: TGTGCCAGCAGTTACGCCGGAGGGCCTATAGATACGCAGTATTTT
CDR3aa: CASSYAGGPIDTQYF
len: 15
v_gene: TRBV6-5
d_gene: -
abundance: -
j_gene: TRBJ2-3

CDR3nt: TGTGCCAGCAGCGCCCGGGACAAAAGGATATCAGATACGCAGTATTTT
CDR3aa: CASSARDKRISDTQYF
len: 16
v_gene: TRBV7-9
d_gene: -
abundance: -
j_gene: TRBJ2-3